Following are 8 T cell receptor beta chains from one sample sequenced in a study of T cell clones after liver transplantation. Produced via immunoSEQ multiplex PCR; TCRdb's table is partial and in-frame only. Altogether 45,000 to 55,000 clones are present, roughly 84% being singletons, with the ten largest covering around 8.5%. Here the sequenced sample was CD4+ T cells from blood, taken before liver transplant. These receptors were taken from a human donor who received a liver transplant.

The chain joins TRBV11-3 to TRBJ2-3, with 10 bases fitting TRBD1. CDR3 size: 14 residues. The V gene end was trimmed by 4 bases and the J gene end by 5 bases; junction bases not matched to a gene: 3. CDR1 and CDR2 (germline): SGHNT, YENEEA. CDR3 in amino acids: CASSSRTGGDTQYF. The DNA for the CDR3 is TGTGCCAGCAGCTCGAGGACAGGGGGAGATACGCAGTATTTT.

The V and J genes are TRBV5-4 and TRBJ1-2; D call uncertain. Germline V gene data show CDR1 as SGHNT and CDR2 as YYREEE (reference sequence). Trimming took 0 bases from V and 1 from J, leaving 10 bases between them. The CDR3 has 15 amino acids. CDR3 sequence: CASSLATDYNYGYTF. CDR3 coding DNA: TGTGCCAGCAGCTTGGCTACAGATTATAACTATGGCTACACCTTC.

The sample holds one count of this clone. CDR3 in amino acids: CASSPWEGKNTEAFF. CDR3 DNA: TGTGCCAGCTCACCATGGGAGGGAAAGAACACTGAAGCTTTCTTT. The chain carries TRBV18 and TRBJ1-1; D remains unclear. V lost 2 bases to trimming and J lost 1 base, with 11 bases between them. This CDR3 region has 15 residues. Germline V CDR1 and CDR2: KGHSH, LQKENI.

The CDR3 nucleotides read TGTGCCAGCAGCTTGGGGACAGGGGTCTCACCCCTCCACTTT. Translating it yields CASSLGTGVSPLHF. The gene calls are TRBV5-5 and TRBJ1-6, with 9 positions matching TRBD1. V lost 0 bases and J lost 10; bases outside the gene matches: 2. CDR3 length equals 14 residues. Germline CDR1 SGHKS, CDR2 YYEKEE (reference sequence).

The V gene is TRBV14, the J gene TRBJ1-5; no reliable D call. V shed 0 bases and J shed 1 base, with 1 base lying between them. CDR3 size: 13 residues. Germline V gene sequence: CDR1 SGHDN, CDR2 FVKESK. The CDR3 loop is CASSQESNQPQHF. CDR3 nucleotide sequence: TGTGCCAGCAGCCAAGAGAGCAATCAGCCCCAGCATTTT.

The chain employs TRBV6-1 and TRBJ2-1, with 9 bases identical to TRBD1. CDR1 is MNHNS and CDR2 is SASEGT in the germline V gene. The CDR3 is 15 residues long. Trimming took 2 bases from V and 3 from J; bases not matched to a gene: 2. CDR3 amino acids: CASSEPGQGYNEQFF. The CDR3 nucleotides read TGTGCCAGCAGTGAACCGGGACAGGGCTACAATGAGCAGTTCTTC.

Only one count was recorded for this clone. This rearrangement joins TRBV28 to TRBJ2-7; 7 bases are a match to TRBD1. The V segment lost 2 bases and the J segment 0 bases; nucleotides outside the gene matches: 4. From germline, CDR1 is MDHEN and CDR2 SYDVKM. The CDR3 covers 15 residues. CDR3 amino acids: CASSLPGTDSYEQYF. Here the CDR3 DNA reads TGTGCCAGCAGTTTACCCGGGACAGACTCCTACGAGCAGTACTTC.

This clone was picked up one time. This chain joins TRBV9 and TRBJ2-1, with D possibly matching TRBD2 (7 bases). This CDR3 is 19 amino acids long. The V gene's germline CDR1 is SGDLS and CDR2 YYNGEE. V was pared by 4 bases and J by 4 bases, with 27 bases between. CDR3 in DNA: TGTGCCAGCAGCTCTCCGAGGTCCCTTAAGGGGGAGGGATACAATGAGCAGTTCTTC. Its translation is CASSSPRSLKGEGYNEQFF.